This T cell receptor beta chain was documented in a study of cytotoxic CD8 clonotypes in ibrutinib-treated CLL. Whole-study context: There were, on average, nearly 260,000 productive templates and tens of thousands of productive rearrangements per sample.

Remarks on this clone: What it binds is not known.

Germline CDR1 reads SNHLY; CDR2 reads FYNNEI. With V trimmed by 8 bases and J by 8 bases, 7 bases remained unmatched. The CDR3 has 14 amino acids. The protocol was immunoSEQ multiplex PCR, while the TCRdb copy is restricted to in-frame clones and leaves out a portion. The sample consists of a few hundred thousand clones, 70% of them appearing once. Regarding the study as a whole: Samples from sustained-remission and progressing patients were taken at different times. Public clonotypes showed up rarely, and on treatment they shrank or held steady. Baseline clonality, higher than in age-matched healthy donors, tracked circulating CD8+ T-cell counts.

Source: PBMCs, taken after 24 months of ibrutinib treatment. This chain connects TRBV2 to TRBJ2-1; 12 bases are shared with TRBD2. This clonotype was obtained from a human donor with chronic lymphocytic leukemia. The CDR3 sequence is CASPTSGRSYEQFF. CDR3 DNA sequence: TGTGCCAGCCCTACTAGCGGGAGGTCCTATGAGCAGTTCTTC. The complete variable domain, with remaining parts taken from reference TRBV2 and TRBJ2-1, reads EPEVTQTPSHQVTQMGQEVILRCVPISNHLYFYWYRQILGQKVEFLVSFYNNEISEKSEIFDDQFSVERPDGSNFTLKIRSTKLEDSAMYFCASPTSGRSYEQFFGPGTRLTVL.